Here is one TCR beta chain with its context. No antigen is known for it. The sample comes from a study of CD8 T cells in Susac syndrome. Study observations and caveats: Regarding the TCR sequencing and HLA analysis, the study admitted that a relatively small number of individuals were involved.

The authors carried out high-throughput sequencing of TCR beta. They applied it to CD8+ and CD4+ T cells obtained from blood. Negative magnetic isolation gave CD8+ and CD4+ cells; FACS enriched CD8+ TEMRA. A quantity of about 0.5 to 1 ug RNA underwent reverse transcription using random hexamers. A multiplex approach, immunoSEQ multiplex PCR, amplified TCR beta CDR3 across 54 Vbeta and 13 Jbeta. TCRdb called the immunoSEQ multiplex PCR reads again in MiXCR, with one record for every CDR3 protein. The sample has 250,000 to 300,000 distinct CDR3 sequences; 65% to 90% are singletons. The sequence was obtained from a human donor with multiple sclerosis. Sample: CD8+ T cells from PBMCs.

The CDR3 is CASSPSEGGNTEAFF. The DNA of the CDR3 is TGTGCCAGCAGCCCGAGTGAGGGAGGGAACACTGAAGCTTTCTTT. V usage is TRBV7-9 and J usage is TRBJ1-1; no definite D call. CDR1 SEHNR and CDR2 FQNEAQ come from the germline V gene (reference sequence). CDR3 size: 15 residues. The V end was cut by 5 bases, the J end by 1 base, with 14 bases between.